One and the same sample provided the 6 T cell receptor beta chains below, sequenced in a study of blood T cells in healthy people across ages (dated by TCRdb to between 2015 and 2016). To prepare the library, 5' RACE was applied. Sequencing took place on an Illumina HiSeq 2500. A second PCR of roughly 7 to 12 cycles was performed with a sample-barcoded 5' primer and a J-beta primer mix. The public reads were reanalyzed by TCRdb: fastp trimming at Q25, MiXCR alignment, in-frame beta chains only. Here each entry gathers all rows of one CDR3 protein and keeps the most common genes and DNA. In this sample the table shows under 950,000 distinct CDR3 sequences, over 20% of which occur a single time. The ten most abundant clones make up about 22% of the sample. The specimen sequenced was blood. The receptor source for this set is a man aged 65 to 79 in good health.

J is TRBJ1-4 and V is TRBV29-1; weak D call: TRBD1 (5 bases). The germline V gene encodes CDR1 SQVTM and CDR2 ANQGSEA. V gave up 4 bases and J gave up 14 bases, with 17 bases separating them. The CDR3 length is 12 residues. DNA for the CDR3: TGCAGCGTTGGGAACGGGGAGGGGTTTCTGTTTTTT. Translated, it gives CSVGNGEGFLFF. Based on the CDR3 plus reference TRBV29-1 and TRBJ1-4, the full variable domain is SAVISQKPSRDICQRGTSLTIQCQVDSQVTMMFWYRQQPGQSLTLIATANQGSEATYESGFVIDKFPISRPNLTFSTLTVSNMSPEDSSIYLCSVGNGEGFLFFGSGTQLSVL.

V usage is TRBV7-2 and J usage is TRBJ2-2; 13 bases match TRBD2. With 4 bases clipped from V and 3 bases from J, the junction kept 5 bases outside the gene matches. This CDR3 spans 17 amino acids. CDR1 is SGHTA and CDR2 is FQGNSA in the germline V gene. The CDR3 region is CASSWGTSGTHTGELFF. The CDR3 bases are TGTGCCAGCAGCTGGGGGACTAGCGGGACCCACACCGGGGAGCTGTTTTTT. Combining the CDR3 with reference TRBV7-2 and TRBJ2-2 gives the whole variable domain GAGVSQSPSNKVTEKGKDVELRCDPISGHTALYWYRQSLGQGLEFLIYFQGNSAPDKSGLPSDRFSAERTGGSVSTLTIQRTQQEDSAVYLCASSWGTSGTHTGELFFGEGSRLTVL.

The chain links TRBV6-5 to TRBJ1-4; D might be TRBD1 (5 bases). CDR3 size: 16 residues. V gave up 2 bases and J gave up 1 base, with 11 bases separating them. Germline CDR1 is MNHEY and CDR2 is SVGAGI. The CDR3 loop is CASSYGPTETNEKLFF. The CDR3 DNA reads as TGTGCCAGCAGTTACGGGCCGACAGAAACTAATGAAAAACTGTTTTTT.

This clonotype came up a few times. This chain connects TRBV6-5 to TRBJ2-7; D unresolved. Trimming removed 0 bases from V and 5 bases from J, with 8 bases in between. The V gene's germline CDR1 is MNHEY and CDR2 SVGAGI. The CDR3 has 13 residues. The CDR3 DNA reads TGTGCCAGCAGTTACTCGCCAGGCCACGAGCAGTACTTC. As protein: CASSYSPGHEQYF.

This clonotype was counted only a few times. The J gene is TRBJ1-2, the V gene TRBV20-1; 7 bases map to TRBD1. Per germline, CDR1 DFQATT and CDR2 SNEGSKA (reference sequence). After removal of 3 bases from V and 8 bases from J, the junction contained 9 bases not matched to a gene. This CDR3 is 13 amino acids long. The chain's CDR3 is CSASPDRAGGYTF. The CDR3 nucleotides are TGCAGTGCTAGCCCTGACAGGGCGGGGGGCTACACCTTC.

The rearrangement joins TRBV29-1 to TRBJ2-2; maybe TRBD2 (6 bases). With 6 bases removed from V and 5 bases from J, the gap between germline ends came to 16 bases. This CDR3 has 14 residues. The V gene's germline CDR1 is SQVTM and CDR2 ANQGSEA. This CDR3 reads CSVFGRAGTGELFF. The CDR3 DNA sequence: TGCAGCGTCTTCGGCAGGGCGGGAACCGGGGAGCTGTTTTTT.